The source of this T cell receptor beta chain is a study of human T cells and chemical hapten exposure. Study information: An area of 2 cm by approximately 2 cm on upper inner arm skin received 2% DPC for sensitization. Read at 6 days, the patch tests placed 0.01% DPC on the upper back. Patients had diphenylcyclopropenone applied to the scalp weekly throughout the approximately 22-week study.

The sample's time point: patch test 2, 6 weeks after DPC sensitization. The treatment denotes: therapeutic diphenylcyclopropenone sensitization with weekly scalp DPC. Investigators collected blood before applying each patch test. The V gene's germline CDR1 is SQVTM and CDR2 ANQGSEA. The V end lost 4 bases, the J end lost 2 bases, and 10 bases lay between the germline ends. The CDR3 contains 13 residues. TCRdb recomputed calls from the RACE reads with MiXCR, one row per CDR3 protein. The sample carries tens of thousands of distinct CDR3 sequences, about 10% recorded once. This clonotype was counted many times.

This clonotype was obtained from a woman aged 45-60 years with alopecia areata. Some clones in this sample may be carry-over from other donors' samples. Sequences were derived from whole blood, sampled in connection with sensitization to the hapten diphenylcyclopropenone (DPC). V gene TRBV29-1 combines with J gene TRBJ2-3; D is possibly TRBD2 (5 bases). The CDR3 region is CSVATRVTDTQYF. DNA for the CDR3: TGCAGCGTTGCAACTAGGGTCACAGATACGCAGTATTTT.